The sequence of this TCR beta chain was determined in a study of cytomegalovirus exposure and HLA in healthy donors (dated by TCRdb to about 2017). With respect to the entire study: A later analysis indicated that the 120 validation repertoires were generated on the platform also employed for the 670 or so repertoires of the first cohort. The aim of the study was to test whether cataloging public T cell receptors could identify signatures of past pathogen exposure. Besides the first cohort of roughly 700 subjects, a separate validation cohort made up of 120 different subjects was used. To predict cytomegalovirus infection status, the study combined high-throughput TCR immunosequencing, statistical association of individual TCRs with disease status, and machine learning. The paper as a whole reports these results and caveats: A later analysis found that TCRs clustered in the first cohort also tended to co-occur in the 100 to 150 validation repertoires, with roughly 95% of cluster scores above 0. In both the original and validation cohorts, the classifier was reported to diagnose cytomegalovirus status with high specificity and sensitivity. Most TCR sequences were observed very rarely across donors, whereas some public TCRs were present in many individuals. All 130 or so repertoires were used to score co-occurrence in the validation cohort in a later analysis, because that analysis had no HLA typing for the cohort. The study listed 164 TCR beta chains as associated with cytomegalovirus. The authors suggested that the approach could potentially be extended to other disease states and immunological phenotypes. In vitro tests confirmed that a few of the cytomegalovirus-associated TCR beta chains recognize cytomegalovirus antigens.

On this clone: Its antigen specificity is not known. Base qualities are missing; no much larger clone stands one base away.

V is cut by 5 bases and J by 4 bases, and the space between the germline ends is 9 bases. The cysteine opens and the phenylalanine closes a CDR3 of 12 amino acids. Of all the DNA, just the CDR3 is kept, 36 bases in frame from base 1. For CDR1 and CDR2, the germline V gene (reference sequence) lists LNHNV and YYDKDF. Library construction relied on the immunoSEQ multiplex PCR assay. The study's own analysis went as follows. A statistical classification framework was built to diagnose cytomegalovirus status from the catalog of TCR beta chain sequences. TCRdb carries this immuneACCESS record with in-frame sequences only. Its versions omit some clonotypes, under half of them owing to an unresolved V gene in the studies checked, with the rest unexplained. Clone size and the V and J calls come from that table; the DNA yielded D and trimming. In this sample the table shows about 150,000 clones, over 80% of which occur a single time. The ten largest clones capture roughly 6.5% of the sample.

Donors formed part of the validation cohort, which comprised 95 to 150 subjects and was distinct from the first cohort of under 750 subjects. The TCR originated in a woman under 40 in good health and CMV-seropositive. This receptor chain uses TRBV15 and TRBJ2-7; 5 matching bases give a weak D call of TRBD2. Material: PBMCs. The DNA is TGTGCCACCAGCCCCCGGGGATACGAGCAGTACTTC. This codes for CATSPRGYEQYF.